These 7 T cell receptor beta chains originate from one sample sequenced in a study of blood T cells in healthy people across ages. Next came a second PCR, run for roughly 6 to 11 cycles, which used a sample-barcoded 5' primer along with a J-beta primer mix. TCRdb reanalysed the 5' RACE reads using MiXCR and keeps one entry per CDR3 protein. The sample has 600,000 or so distinct CDR3 sequences, about 30% seen once. The sample comprised blood. These receptors were taken from a woman of 80 years or more in good health.

This clonotype has just a few counts. V is TRBV2 and J is TRBJ1-5; D uncertain. The CDR3 has 15 amino acids. V was clipped by 1 base and J by 0 bases, with 7 bases between them. Germline loops: CDR1 SNHLY, CDR2 FYNNEI. The CDR3 DNA is TGTGCCAGCAGTGAAGTAGGGCGTAGCAATCAGCCCCAGCATTTT. This codes for CASSEVGRSNQPQHF.

This clonotype has a handful of counts. Given a much more abundant clone one base away, this may be a read error. This rearrangement joins TRBV6-1 to TRBJ2-7, with 9 bases identical to TRBD1. Germline CDR1 is MNHNS and CDR2 is SASEGT. The V gene end was trimmed by 8 bases and the J gene end by 7 bases; junction bases not matched to a gene: 15. The CDR3 sequence is 15 residues long. CDR3 in amino acids: CASPAGQGSYNEQYF. As DNA, the CDR3 is TGTGCCAGCCCTGCCGGACAGGGGTCGTACAATGAGCAGTACTTC.

This clonotype was detected a few times. The V gene is TRBV7-9, the J gene TRBJ1-4, with D uncertain. Germline-derived CDR1 and CDR2 are SEHNR and FQNEAQ (reference sequence). There are 12 residues in the CDR3. V lost 3 bases and J 7 bases, leaving 6 bases between the germline ends. The CDR3, as DNA: TGTGCCAGCAGCTTTAGTTCTGAAAAACTGTTTTTT. It codes for CASSFSSEKLFF. Using reference TRBV7-9 and TRBJ1-4 for the parts outside the CDR3, the full variable domain is DTGVSQNPRHKITKRGQNVTFRCDPISEHNRLYWYRQTLGQGPEFLTYFQNEAQLEKSRLLSDRFSAERPKGSFSTLEIQRTEQGDSAMYLCASSFSSEKLFFGSGTQLSVL.

The rearrangement uses TRBV20-1 and TRBJ1-2; D might be TRBD1 (5 bases). This CDR3 comprises 14 residues. Germline assignment: CDR1 DFQATT and CDR2 SNEGSKA (reference sequence). CDR3 sequence reads: CGVEERGVNYGYTF. As DNA, the CDR3 is TGCGGTGTAGAGGAGAGAGGGGTGAACTATGGCTACACCTTC.

In its sample, this clonotype was seen a few times. The CDR3 spells CASGTGTNRGGDTQYF. The CDR3 DNA reads TGTGCTAGTGGTACCGGTACCAACAGGGGAGGAGATACGCAGTATTTT. The chain joins TRBV12-5 to TRBJ2-3; the D gene is possibly TRBD1 (7 bases). Per germline, CDR1 LGHNT and CDR2 FRNRAP. The CDR3 has 16 residues. V lost 5 bases and J lost 5, with 20 bases in between.

In this sample, this clonotype turned up many times. This rearrangement joins TRBV5-1 to TRBJ2-6; 9 positions agree with TRBD1. From germline, CDR1 is SGHRS and CDR2 YFSETQ. J was trimmed by 2 bases and V by 0 bases; bases with no gene match: 6. The CDR3 runs 18 residues. CDR3 bases: TGCGCCAGCAGCTTGGGCCGGACAGGGGCCACTGGGGCCAACGTCCTGACTTTC. This sequence encodes CASSLGRTGATGANVLTF. The full variable domain, its missing parts supplied by reference TRBV5-1 and TRBJ2-6, is KAGVTQTPRYLIKTRGQQVTLSCSPISGHRSVSWYQQTPGQGLQFLFEYFSETQRNKGNFPGRFSGRQFSNSRSEMNVSTLELGDSALYLCASSLGRTGATGANVLTFGAGSRLTVL.

There are a few counts of this clonotype. The chain couples TRBV5-1 to TRBJ1-1; a possible D gene is TRBD1 (6 bases). The CDR3 has 15 amino acids. V was shortened by 4 bases and J by 1 base, with 14 bases between the two germline ends. CDR1 and CDR2 (germline): SGHRS, YFSETQ. The CDR3 DNA sequence: TGCGCCAGCAGCGGGTCGACAGGACCGAACACTGAAGCTTTCTTT. Its translation is CASSGSTGPNTEAFF.